The 10 T cell receptor beta chains given below trace back to one sample, sequenced in a study of cytomegalovirus exposure and HLA in healthy donors. With 60 Vbeta and 13 Jbeta primers, the PCR was carried out. Some clones are missing from TCRdb's copy, which holds only in-frame ones; the method was immunoSEQ multiplex PCR. The table lists under 200,000 clones, roughly 88% of them singletons. Material for sequencing was PBMCs. These receptor sequences come from a man in his late teens or twenties in good health and CMV-seropositive.

This chain links TRBV13 with TRBJ1-5; D is possibly TRBD1 (6 bases). The length of the CDR3 is 16 residues. The V and J ends lost 0 bases and 7 bases respectively, with 16 bases between them. The germline V gene encodes CDR1 PRHDT and CDR2 FYEKMQ (reference sequence). CDR3 bases: TGTGCCAGCAGCTTAGGCGGACGGCGAGGGGGACAGCCCCAGCATTTT. Amino acids: CASSLGGRRGGQPQHF.

V usage is TRBV15 and J usage is TRBJ2-7; 9 bases are a match to TRBD1. Germline CDR1 reads LNHNV; CDR2 reads YYDKDF (reference sequence). V lost 4 bases to trimming and J lost 2 bases; unmatched junction nucleotides: 3. The CDR3 runs 14 residues. CDR3 nucleotides: TGTGCCACCAGCACGGACAGGGGTCCCTACGAGCAGTACTTC. Translated: CATSTDRGPYEQYF.

This clone was recorded a few times. V usage is TRBV4-1 and J usage is TRBJ1-4; 7 positions match TRBD1. Losses at the gene ends were 1 base for V and 5 bases for J; bases not matched to a gene: 4. The CDR3 is made up of 15 amino acids. CDR1 and CDR2 from the germline V gene are MGHRA and YSYEKL. The CDR3 reads CASSQAGQYNEKLFF. Here the CDR3 DNA reads TGCGCCAGCAGCCAAGCGGGACAGTACAATGAAAAACTGTTTTTT.

The rearrangement uses TRBV2 and TRBJ2-1; a possible D gene is TRBD1 (7 bases). Germline V CDR1 and CDR2: SNHLY, FYNNEI. This CDR3 is built from 14 residues. The V and J ends lost 7 bases and 5 bases respectively, with 15 bases between them. The CDR3 region has the DNA TGTGCCAGCAAGATCAGGGGGGTCCACAATGAGCAGTTCTTC. Translation gives CASKIRGVHNEQFF.

The gene calls are TRBV9 and TRBJ1-1; a possible D gene is TRBD1 (5 bases). Trimming removed 3 bases from V and 1 base from J, with 10 bases in between. CDR1 and CDR2 (germline): SGDLS, YYNGEE. This CDR3 has 14 residues. DNA for the CDR3: TGTGCCAGCAGCGGGGGACTGCCGAACACTGAAGCTTTCTTT. It translates to CASSGGLPNTEAFF.

The chain joins TRBV7-2 to TRBJ2-7, with 9 bases fitting TRBD1. Germline values: CDR1 SGHTA, CDR2 FQGNSA. The CDR3 runs 15 residues. V lost 6 bases to trimming and J lost 4 bases; unmatched junction nucleotides: 10. The CDR3 bases are TGTGCCAGCAGGCGGCCCGGGACAGGGTTATACGAGCAGTACTTC. Its protein product is CASRRPGTGLYEQYF.

This chain uses TRBV6-1 with TRBJ2-7; D uncertain. The V gene's germline CDR1 is MNHNS and CDR2 SASEGT. The CDR3 has 12 residues. The V and J ends lost 8 bases and 4 bases respectively, with 12 bases between them. The CDR3 nucleotides are TGTGCCAGCCGCCTGCTCGGGTACGAGCAGTACTTC. This gives the protein CASRLLGYEQYF.

This rearrangement joins TRBV4-2 to TRBJ1-4; 7 bases match TRBD1. Trimming cost V 6 bases and J 4 bases; bases outside gene matches: 14. The germline CDR1 and CDR2 sequences are LGHNA and YNFKEQ. This CDR3 is built from 17 residues. The chain's CDR3 is CASSRQPQTGNNEKLFF. The CDR3 DNA is TGTGCCAGCAGTCGTCAACCCCAGACAGGGAATAATGAAAAACTGTTTTTT.

This CDR3 is CASSEPGQFSYEQYF. The CDR3 DNA is TGTGCCAGCAGCGAACCGGGACAGTTCTCCTACGAGCAGTACTTC. J is TRBJ2-7 and V is TRBV7-8; the match to TRBD1 covers 7 bases. V lost 5 bases, J lost 0 bases, and 7 bases stayed unmatched. CDR3 length: 15 residues. The germline CDR1 and CDR2 sequences are SGHVS and FQNEAQ.

The CDR3 sequence: CASSLSLRGLSPLHF. In DNA form, the CDR3 reads TGTGCCAGCAGCTTAAGTCTCAGGGGTCTCTCACCCCTCCACTTT. The rearrangement joins TRBV7-2 to TRBJ1-6, with D possibly being TRBD1 (6 bases). The CDR3 contains 15 residues. Trimming cost V 2 bases and J 10 bases, with 15 bases left between them. Germline CDR1 is SGHTA and CDR2 is FQGNSA. The variable domain in full, with the rest retrieved from reference TRBV7-2 and TRBJ1-6, is GAGVSQSPSNKVTEKGKDVELRCDPISGHTALYWYRQSLGQGLEFLIYFQGNSAPDKSGLPSDRFSAERTGGSVSTLTIQRTQQEDSAVYLCASSLSLRGLSPLHFGNGTRLTVT.